A selection of T cell receptor beta chains follows, all from one sample in a study of T cell responses to AZD1222 COVID-19 vaccine. Produced via immunoSEQ multiplex PCR; TCRdb's table is partial and in-frame only. The sample lists 150,000 or so clones; about 90% were seen once. This material consisted of peripheral blood, taken 28 days after the second AZD1222 dose. The receptors stem from an adult who received the AZD1222 COVID-19 vaccine. Both conserved end residues are part of each CDR3. A D gene is named only where the DNA matches it firmly. A row's size may be missing; if present it is once, few, many or a size class.

clone size: NA; D gene: NA; V gene: TRBV28; J gene: TRBJ2-7; CDR3 DNA: TGTGCCAGCAGTTCTTCAAACCCTTACGAGCAGTACTTC; CDR3 protein: CASSSSNPYEQYF
clone size: NA; D gene: NA; V gene: TRBV28; J gene: TRBJ1-2; CDR3 DNA: TGTGCCAGCAGCTCACCCGGGCGAAACTATGGCTACACCTTC; CDR3 protein: CASSSPGRNYGYTF
clone size: NA; D gene: NA; V gene: TRBV7-2; J gene: TRBJ2-3; CDR3 DNA: TGTGCCAGCAGCCCCATGGCAGGGGTAGGAACAGATACGCAGTATTTT; CDR3 protein: CASSPMAGVGTDTQYF
clone size: NA; D gene: TRBD1; V gene: TRBV29-1; J gene: TRBJ2-7; CDR3 DNA: TGCAGCGCGGGGACAGGGGCCTACGAGCAGTACTTC; CDR3 protein: CSAGTGAYEQYF
clone size: NA; D gene: NA; V gene: TRBV19; J gene: TRBJ1-2; CDR3 DNA: TGTGCCAGTACCCAGGCTAACTATGGCTACACCTTC; CDR3 protein: CASTQANYGYTF
clone size: NA; D gene: NA; V gene: TRBV7-2; J gene: TRBJ2-3; CDR3 DNA: TGTGCCAGCAGCTTAGGACGGGAGAGGGGCACAGATACGCAGTATTTT; CDR3 protein: CASSLGRERGTDTQYF
clone size: NA; D gene: TRBD1; V gene: TRBV4-3; J gene: TRBJ2-2; CDR3 DNA: TGCGCCAGCAGCTCGGGACAGTCAAACACCGGGGAGCTGTTTTTT; CDR3 protein: CASSSGQSNTGELFF
clone size: once; D gene: NA; V gene: TRBV7-9; J gene: TRBJ1-1; CDR3 DNA: TGTGCCAGCAGCTTAGCAGGGACACCCTATGGTTTCTTT; CDR3 protein: CASSLAGTPYGFF
clone size: NA; D gene: NA; V gene: TRBV13; J gene: TRBJ1-1; CDR3 DNA: TGTGCCAGCAGCCCCGAGATCCCGGGGCCCCGCACTGAAGCTTTCTTT; CDR3 protein: CASSPEIPGPRTEAFF
clone size: NA; D gene: NA; V gene: TRBV19; J gene: TRBJ1-1; CDR3 DNA: TGTGCCAGTAGTATAGTTTCCGGGACAGAAGCTTTCTTT; CDR3 protein: CASSIVSGTEAFF
clone size: NA; D gene: TRBD2; V gene: TRBV5-1; J gene: TRBJ2-7; CDR3 DNA: TGCGCCAGCAGCTTGGAGGTGGCGGGGAGGGACGAGCAGTACTTC; CDR3 protein: CASSLEVAGRDEQYF
clone size: NA; D gene: TRBD2; V gene: TRBV9; J gene: TRBJ2-3; CDR3 DNA: TGTGCCAGCAGCGTAATGACTAGCGGGACAGATACGCAGTATTTT; CDR3 protein: CASSVMTSGTDTQYF
clone size: NA; D gene: NA; V gene: TRBV5-1; J gene: TRBJ1-5; CDR3 DNA: TGCGCCAGCAGCTTGGACTCAGGGGCGGGTCAGCCCCAGCATTTT; CDR3 protein: CASSLDSGAGQPQHF
clone size: NA; D gene: NA; V gene: TRBV28; J gene: TRBJ1-3; CDR3 DNA: TGTGCCAGCAGTTTCTCCAGGCCGGGGGGAAACACCATATATTTT; CDR3 protein: CASSFSRPGGNTIYF
clone size: few; D gene: TRBD1; V gene: TRBV9; J gene: TRBJ1-2; CDR3 DNA: TGTGCCAGCAGCGTAGGAATAGGAGGGGGCAACTATGGCTACACCTTC; CDR3 protein: CASSVGIGGGNYGYTF
clone size: NA; D gene: NA; V gene: TRBV7-9; J gene: TRBJ2-7; CDR3 DNA: TGTGCCAGCAGCTTACGGGGTACCTACGAGCAGTACTTC; CDR3 protein: CASSLRGTYEQYF
clone size: few; D gene: NA; V gene: TRBV4-2; J gene: TRBJ2-3; CDR3 DNA: TGTGCCAGCAGCCAACGAGAAGGGACAGATACGCAGTATTTT; CDR3 protein: CASSQREGTDTQYF
clone size: NA; D gene: NA; V gene: TRBV24-1; J gene: TRBJ1-1; CDR3 DNA: TGTGCCACCAGTGATGCCCCGGATACTGAAGCTTTCTTT; CDR3 protein: CATSDAPDTEAFF
clone size: NA; D gene: TRBD2; V gene: TRBV7-9; J gene: TRBJ2-1; CDR3 DNA: TGTGCCAGCAGCTCATTATCTAGCGGGAGGTTCAATGAGCAGTTCTTC; CDR3 protein: CASSSLSSGRFNEQFF
clone size: NA; D gene: NA; V gene: TRBV28; J gene: TRBJ1-2; CDR3 DNA: TGTGCCAGCAGCTCCTCTCGGTGGTCGCGCTATGGCTACACCTTC; CDR3 protein: CASSSSRWSRYGYTF
clone size: NA; D gene: TRBD1; V gene: TRBV2; J gene: TRBJ2-1; CDR3 DNA: TGTGCCAGCAGGCATCTTACGGGACAGGGTAACTATGAGCAGTTCTTC; CDR3 protein: CASRHLTGQGNYEQFF
clone size: NA; D gene: TRBD1; V gene: TRBV19; J gene: TRBJ1-1; CDR3 DNA: TGTGCCAGTAACCACAGGGGTGTGGACACTGAAGCTTTCTTT; CDR3 protein: CASNHRGVDTEAFF
clone size: NA; D gene: TRBD2; V gene: TRBV7-9; J gene: TRBJ2-5; CDR3 DNA: TGTGCCAGCAGCGGTCGTATAGCGGGAGGGGGCCCCCAGTACTTC; CDR3 protein: CASSGRIAGGGPQYF
clone size: NA; D gene: TRBD2; V gene: TRBV7-2; J gene: TRBJ2-3; CDR3 DNA: TGTGCCAGCAGCTTCAATAGCGGGAGCGGCACAGATACGCAGTATTTT; CDR3 protein: CASSFNSGSGTDTQYF
clone size: NA; D gene: NA; V gene: TRBV7-2; J gene: TRBJ1-2; CDR3 DNA: TGTGCCAGCAGCCTACAGGAGGCCTATGGCTACACCTTC; CDR3 protein: CASSLQEAYGYTF
clone size: NA; D gene: NA; V gene: TRBV28; J gene: TRBJ1-1; CDR3 DNA: TGTGCCAGCACCCTCACAGGGAATGAAGCTTTCTTT; CDR3 protein: CASTLTGNEAFF
clone size: NA; D gene: NA; V gene: TRBV19; J gene: TRBJ2-2; CDR3 DNA: TGTGCCAGTCTTAAGGGACAGAACACCGGGGAGCTGTTTTTT; CDR3 protein: CASLKGQNTGELFF
clone size: NA; D gene: TRBD1; V gene: TRBV13; J gene: TRBJ1-6; CDR3 DNA: TGTGCCAGCAGCCAGGGGGGAAGGGCTGGGGTTAATTCACCCCTCCACTTT; CDR3 protein: CASSQGGRAGVNSPLHF
clone size: NA; D gene: NA; V gene: TRBV6-2/TRBV6-3; J gene: TRBJ1-2; CDR3 DNA: TGTGCCAGCAGTCAAGGGTCGGGGAACTATGGCTACACCTTC; CDR3 protein: CASSQGSGNYGYTF
clone size: NA; D gene: NA; V gene: TRBV7-9; J gene: TRBJ1-1; CDR3 DNA: TGTGCCAGCAGCCTGGACGGGGGTATTACTGAAGCTTTCTTT; CDR3 protein: CASSLDGGITEAFF
clone size: NA; D gene: TRBD1; V gene: TRBV5-4; J gene: TRBJ1-2; CDR3 DNA: TGTGCCAGCAGCTTGGTTCGCGACAGGGGATATGGCTACACCTTC; CDR3 protein: CASSLVRDRGYGYTF
clone size: NA; D gene: NA; V gene: TRBV29-1; J gene: TRBJ1-4; CDR3 DNA: TGCAGCGTTCTCTGGGGGGGGAATGAAAAACTGTTTTTT; CDR3 protein: CSVLWGGNEKLFF
clone size: NA; D gene: NA; V gene: TRBV3-1/TRBV3-2; J gene: TRBJ1-1; CDR3 DNA: TGTGCCAGCAGCCAAGGTTTGGGGGGAGGCACTGAAGCTTTCTTT; CDR3 protein: CASSQGLGGGTEAFF